The 11 T cell receptor beta chains below come from one sample, sequenced in a study of shared clonotypes between healthy human individuals. The assay was immunoSEQ multiplex PCR, and TCRdb's table has in-frame clones only and misses some. The data contain millions of clones, approximately 95% of them singletons. Specimen: naive CD4+ T cells from PBMCs. The subset is: CD45RA+ positively selected. The receptor set was obtained from a man aged 18 to 30 in good health. Some clones in this sample may be carry-over from other donors' samples.

V usage is TRBV5-1 and J usage is TRBJ1-2, with D unclear. In germline, CDR1 is SGHRS, CDR2 YFSETQ. CDR3 length: 16 residues. V was cut by 0 bases and J by 2 bases, with 14 bases left in between. CDR3 sequence (DNA): TGCGCCAGCAGCTTGGACTTGGGGTACACAAACTATGGCTACACCTTC. Translating it yields CASSLDLGYTNYGYTF.

J is TRBJ2-1 and V is TRBV11-3, with 8 bases aligning to TRBD2. Germline loops: CDR1 SGHNT, CDR2 YENEEA. This CDR3 contains 15 residues. V shed 1 base and J 8 bases; nucleotides not matched to a gene: 7. CDR3 sequence (DNA): TGTGCCAGCAGCTTAGGTGTTAGCGGGACCGATGAGCAGTTCTTC. Amino acids: CASSLGVSGTDEQFF. Full variable domain (outside the CDR3, taken from reference TRBV11-3 and TRBJ2-1): EAGVVQSPRYKIIEKKQPVAFWCNPISGHNTLYWYLQNLGQGPELLIRYENEEAVDDSQLPKDRFSAERLKGVDSTLKIQPAELGDSAVYLCASSLGVSGTDEQFFGPGTRLTVL.

This clone has only one observation. The chain employs TRBV18 and TRBJ2-7, with D perhaps matching TRBD1 (5 bases). Trimming stripped 2 bases from V and 6 bases from J, with 11 bases between. Germline V gives CDR1 KGHSH, CDR2 LQKENI. The CDR3 spans 13 residues. The CDR3 bases are TGTGCCAGCTCACCAGCAGGGTGGGTCGAGCAGTACTTC. As protein: CASSPAGWVEQYF. The whole variable domain, filled in from reference TRBV18 and TRBJ2-7, reads NAGVMQNPRHLVRRRGQEARLRCSPMKGHSHVYWYRQLPEEGLKFMVYLQKENIIDESGMPKERFSAEFPKEGPSILRIQQVVRGDSAAYFCASSPAGWVEQYFGPGTRLTVT.

The chain is built from TRBV5-1 and TRBJ1-1; TRBD1 is a possible D gene (5 bases). The CDR3 sequence is 14 residues long. Per germline, CDR1 SGHRS and CDR2 YFSETQ. Trimming shortened V by 1 base and J by 4 bases, and 11 bases separated the two germline ends. The CDR3 DNA sequence: TGCGCCAGCAGCTTGTTGGGTGGGGGCACTGAAGCTTTCTTT. It encodes CASSLLGGGTEAFF.

The rearrangement joins TRBV28 to TRBJ2-7, with D possibly matching TRBD2 (6 bases). Germline-derived CDR1 and CDR2 are MDHEN and SYDVKM. The CDR3 extends over 15 amino acids. V dropped 3 bases and J dropped 2 bases, with 14 bases sitting between them. The CDR3 nucleotides are TGTGCCAGCAGTTTCGTCGCGGGAATGGCCTACGAGCAGTACTTC. Translating gives CASSFVAGMAYEQYF.

The rearrangement uses TRBV5-1 and TRBJ2-1; 10 bases fit TRBD2. CDR1 and CDR2 from the germline V gene are SGHRS and YFSETQ. Unmatched junction bases numbered 12, after V lost 4 bases and J lost 2 bases. The CDR3 is 18 amino acids. For the CDR3, the DNA is TGCGCCAGCAGCCTAGGGGAGGGGCTAGCGGGAGCCTACAATGAGCAGTTCTTC. This sequence encodes CASSLGEGLAGAYNEQFF.

This clone appeared once. This chain connects TRBV29-1 to TRBJ2-1; 9 bases are shared with TRBD1. This CDR3 spans 17 amino acids. Germline CDR1 SQVTM, CDR2 ANQGSEA. With 6 bases clipped from V and 1 base from J, the junction kept 13 bases outside the gene matches. The CDR3 nucleotides are TGCAGCGTACCTACCTGGGGACAGGGAGCATCCTACAATGAGCAGTTCTTC. It yields the protein CSVPTWGQGASYNEQFF.

The chain couples TRBV18 to TRBJ1-2; unclear D gene. CDR3 size: 13 residues. Trimming took off 2 bases at V and 2 bases at J, with 6 bases between the two ends. CDR1 is KGHSH, CDR2 LQKENI, per germline. The CDR3 DNA reads TGTGCCAGCTCACCAGTACAGAACTATGGCTACACCTTC. Translated, it gives CASSPVQNYGYTF.

The chain employs TRBV29-1 and TRBJ2-1; 8 bases are shared with TRBD1. Germline V lookup: CDR1 SQVTM, CDR2 ANQGSEA. The ends lost 7 bases at V and 5 bases at J; junction bases unmatched: 7. This CDR3 is built from 13 residues. DNA of the CDR3: TGCAGCGCCAGGGGGCTGGGGAACAATGAGCAGTTCTTC. Residues: CSARGLGNNEQFF.

The rearrangement uses TRBV4-1 and TRBJ2-7, with D possibly TRBD2 on 6 matching bases. Trimming removed 1 base from V and 2 bases from J, with 12 bases in between. The CDR3 runs to 15 residues. CDR1 and CDR2 (germline): MGHRA, YSYEKL. In DNA, the CDR3 is TGCGCCAGCAGCCAAGGACTAGTCCCTGCCTACGAGCAGTACTTC. Translation: CASSQGLVPAYEQYF.

The rearrangement joins TRBV6-1 to TRBJ2-1; 9 nucleotides match TRBD2. Germline V CDR1 and CDR2: MNHNS, SASEGT. J was trimmed by 4 bases and V by 8 bases; bases with no gene match: 9. The CDR3 is made up of 15 amino acids. The CDR3 is CASATLLAGYNEQFF. The CDR3 DNA sequence: TGTGCCAGCGCGACTTTGCTAGCGGGGTACAATGAGCAGTTCTTC.